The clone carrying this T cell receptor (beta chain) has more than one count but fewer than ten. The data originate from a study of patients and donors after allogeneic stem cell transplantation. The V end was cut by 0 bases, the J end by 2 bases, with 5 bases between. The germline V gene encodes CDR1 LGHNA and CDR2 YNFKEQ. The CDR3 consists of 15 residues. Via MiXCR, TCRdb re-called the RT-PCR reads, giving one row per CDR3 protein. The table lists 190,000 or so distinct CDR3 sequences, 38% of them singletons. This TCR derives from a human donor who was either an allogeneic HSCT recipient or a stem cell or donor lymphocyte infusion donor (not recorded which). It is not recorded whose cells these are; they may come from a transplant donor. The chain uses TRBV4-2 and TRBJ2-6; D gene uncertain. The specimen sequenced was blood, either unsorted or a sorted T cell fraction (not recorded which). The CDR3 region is CASSQDIAGANVLTF. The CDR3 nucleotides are TGTGCCAGCAGCCAAGACATCGCTGGGGCCAACGTCCTGACTTTC.